The 25 T cell receptor beta chains below all came from one sample that was sequenced in a study of shared clonotypes between healthy human individuals. Clones were read by immunoSEQ multiplex PCR, and TCRdb kept only the in-frame ones, dropping some. Of 2 million to 2.5 million clones in the sample, 80% to 95% were seen once. Source material: naive CD4+ T cells from PBMCs. The subset denotes: CD45RA+ positively selected. The receptors were sampled from a man aged 18 to 35 in good health. Some clones in this sample may be carry-over from other donors' samples.

The chain carries TRBV5-1 and TRBJ2-1; the D gene is possibly TRBD2 (5 bases). The CDR3 has 17 amino acids. In germline, CDR1 is SGHRS, CDR2 YFSETQ. V shed 4 bases and J shed 0 bases, with 17 bases lying between them. The CDR3: CASSGSGGLSSYNEQFF. CDR3 nucleotide sequence: TGCGCCAGCAGCGGCAGTGGCGGGCTGAGCTCCTACAATGAGCAGTTCTTC.

This clone is a singleton in its sample. The CDR3: CASSPRTGNYEQYF. CDR3 nucleotide sequence: TGTGCCAGCAGCCCGAGGACAGGGAACTACGAGCAGTACTTC. The J gene is TRBJ2-7, the V gene TRBV13, with 8 bases identical to TRBD1. V shed 5 bases and J 3 bases; nucleotides not matched to a gene: 6. There are 14 residues in the CDR3. CDR1 and CDR2 from the germline V gene are PRHDT and FYEKMQ (reference sequence). The entire variable domain, with the rest obtained from reference TRBV13 and TRBJ2-7, is as follows: AAGVIQSPRHLIKEKRETATLKCYPIPRHDTVYWYQQGPGQDPQFLISFYEKMQSDKGSIPDRFSAQQFSDYHSELNMSSLELGDSALYFCASSPRTGNYEQYFGPGTRLTVT.

The rearrangement uses TRBV5-4 and TRBJ2-5, with TRBD1 matching over 9 bases. The J segment lost 5 bases and the V segment lost 4 bases, leaving 12 bases of the junction unmatched. The germline V gene encodes CDR1 SGHNT and CDR2 YYREEE (reference sequence). The CDR3 spans 16 residues. CDR3 coding DNA: TGTGCCAGCAGCCTTTTCGGACAGGGGAGGCGGGAGACCCAGTACTTC. It specifies CASSLFGQGRRETQYF.

The V call is TRBV10-3, the J call TRBJ2-7; 10 bases fit TRBD2. CDR3 size: 16 residues. From germline, CDR1 is ENHRY and CDR2 SYGVKD. The J segment lost 4 bases and the V segment lost 2 bases, leaving 8 bases of the junction unmatched. CDR3 coding DNA: TGTGCCATCAGTGAGGGCAAGCGGGAGGGCGGGTACGAGCAGTACTTC. It specifies CAISEGKREGGYEQYF.

The chain has TRBV29-1 and TRBJ2-3, with no clear D. The V and J ends lost 0 bases and 7 bases respectively, with 8 bases between them. The CDR3 is 12 residues long. Germline values: CDR1 SQVTM, CDR2 ANQGSEA. As DNA, the CDR3 is TGCAGCGTTGAAGATCTGGGGTATACGCAGTATTTT. Protein product: CSVEDLGYTQYF.

The chain recombines TRBV6-5 with TRBJ2-7; 8 positions agree with TRBD2. The CDR3 covers 11 residues. The V segment lost 7 bases and the J segment 6 bases; nucleotides outside the gene matches: 2. The germline V gene has CDR1 MNHEY and CDR2 SVGAGI. The DNA for the CDR3 is TGTGCCAGCAAAGCGGGAGTCGAGCAGTACTTC. The encoded protein is CASKAGVEQYF.

Of note for this clone: Other DNA sequences in this sample translate to the same CDR3. The J gene is TRBJ2-5, the V gene TRBV18, with D hard to call. The CDR3 has 12 amino acids. Germline V lookup: CDR1 KGHSH, CDR2 LQKENI. Trimming pared 3 bases from V and 5 bases from J, leaving 7 bases between. The DNA for the CDR3 is TGTGCCAGCTCACCCGATAGGGAGACCCAGTACTTC. It specifies CASSPDRETQYF.

J is TRBJ1-4 and V is TRBV11-2; weak D call: TRBD1 (5 bases). From germline, CDR1 is SGHAT and CDR2 FQNNGV. The V end was cut by 5 bases, the J end by 5 bases, with 12 bases between. CDR3 length equals 14 residues. CDR3 DNA: TGTGCCAGCAGCCCCCGGGGACGGAATGAAAAACTGTTTTTT. Amino acids: CASSPRGRNEKLFF.

The genes are TRBV10-3 and TRBJ2-3; no clear D. Between the trimmed V and J ends, which lost 4 bases and 6 bases, there was a span of 11 bases. CDR1 ENHRY and CDR2 SYGVKD come from the germline V gene. The CDR3 length is 13 residues. As DNA, the CDR3 is TGTGCCATCAGTGCCTCCGGACGGGATACGCAGTATTTT. This codes for CAISASGRDTQYF.

The chain couples TRBV6-1 to TRBJ1-1, with D tentatively TRBD1 (5 bases). V shed 2 bases and J shed 0 bases, with 13 bases lying between them. The CDR3 loop spans 16 amino acids. In germline, CDR1 is MNHNS, CDR2 SASEGT. CDR3 in DNA: TGTGCCAGCAGTGAACAGCCAGGGCCCATGAACACTGAAGCTTTCTTT. Translation gives CASSEQPGPMNTEAFF.

This clone was observed once. The V call is TRBV6-5, the J call TRBJ2-1, with 9 positions matching TRBD2. The CDR3 spans 16 residues. Germline values: CDR1 MNHEY, CDR2 SVGAGI. The V gene end was trimmed by 4 bases and the J gene end by 5 bases; junction bases not matched to a gene: 9. CDR3 in DNA: TGTGCCAGCAGTTCTCTCGGACTAGCGAAAAACAATGAGCAGTTCTTC. Translating it yields CASSSLGLAKNNEQFF.

The CDR3 loop is CASSLERLAGLGEQFF. Written as DNA, the CDR3 is TGTGCCAGCAGTTTGGAGAGACTAGCGGGTCTTGGTGAGCAGTTCTTC. V usage is TRBV28 and J usage is TRBJ2-1; 10 nucleotides match TRBD2. CDR3 length: 16 amino acids. Germline V gives CDR1 MDHEN, CDR2 SYDVKM. Germline trimming cut 3 bases from V and 9 bases from J; bases unmatched to any gene: 11.

Of note for this clone: This specimen includes other DNA sequences encoding the same CDR3. The rearrangement uses TRBV25-1 and TRBJ1-3; D perhaps matches TRBD1 (5 bases). This CDR3 comprises 15 residues. Germline V gives CDR1 MGHDK, CDR2 SYGVNS. V lost 3 bases to trimming and J lost 2 bases, with 11 bases between them. The DNA of the CDR3 is TGTGCCAGCAGTGATCCACGGGGGGCTGGAAACACCATATATTTT. Protein sequence: CASSDPRGAGNTIYF.

Here the CDR3 DNA reads TGTGCCAGCAGCTTACCAGCCCATGAGCAGTTCTTC. This sequence encodes CASSLPAHEQFF. The chain has TRBV4-2 and TRBJ2-1; D is unclear. The germline gives CDR1 LGHNA, CDR2 YNFKEQ. The V end was cut by 5 bases, the J end by 8 bases, with 10 bases between. The CDR3 length is 12 residues.

In this sample, this clone turned up once. The V and J genes are TRBV5-6 and TRBJ2-2; D gene ambiguous. Trimming cost V 5 bases and J 7 bases, with 12 bases left between them. CDR3 length: 13 residues. Germline CDR1 reads SGHDT; CDR2 reads YYEEEE. The CDR3 DNA is TGTGCCAGCAGGGACCGGCCAGACGGGGAGCTGTTTTTT. It specifies CASRDRPDGELFF.

The chain links TRBV28 to TRBJ2-1; D is undetermined. Per germline, CDR1 MDHEN and CDR2 SYDVKM. CDR3 size: 14 residues. The V end was cut by 7 bases, the J end by 3 bases, with 13 bases between. The CDR3 DNA sequence: TGTGCCAGCAAACGAGCACTCTACTACAATGAGCAGTTCTTC. Protein product: CASKRALYYNEQFF.

The genes are TRBV6-4 and TRBJ2-7; 9 bases line up with TRBD2. V trimming: 3 bases; J trimming: 3 bases; junction bases outside the gene matches: 6. Germline CDR1 is MRHNA and CDR2 is SNTAGT. This CDR3 has 15 amino acids. This chain's CDR3 is CASSETSGEFYEQYF. The DNA of the CDR3 is TGTGCCAGCAGTGAGACTAGCGGAGAATTCTACGAGCAGTACTTC.

Points on this clone: At the DNA level, this CDR3 is encoded by other sequences in the same sample as well. J is TRBJ2-3 and V is TRBV5-1; no firm D call. V shed 4 bases and J shed 2 bases, with 11 bases lying between them. In germline, CDR1 is SGHRS, CDR2 YFSETQ. CDR3 length: 14 residues. The CDR3 sequence: CASSLTDSTDTQYF. As DNA, the CDR3 is TGCGCCAGCAGCCTGACCGATTCCACAGATACGCAGTATTTT.

The V and J genes are TRBV5-5 and TRBJ1-5; D not resolved. CDR1 and CDR2 from the germline V gene are SGHKS and YYEKEE (reference sequence). The CDR3 consists of 14 residues. V was trimmed by 5 bases and J by 5 bases, leaving 14 bases between them. The CDR3 spells CASRLGFGDQPQHF. CDR3 bases: TGTGCCAGCAGGTTAGGTTTCGGGGATCAGCCCCAGCATTTT.

The chain couples TRBV4-1 to TRBJ2-1, with 11 bases aligning to TRBD2. The junction had 7 bases not matched to a gene; V was cut back by 0 bases and J by 6 bases. Germline CDR1 is MGHRA and CDR2 is YSYEKL. The CDR3 sequence is 17 residues long. The CDR3 DNA reads TGCGCCAGCAGCCAAGATGTTATAGCGGGAGGGCCCAATGAGCAGTTCTTC. Its translation is CASSQDVIAGGPNEQFF.

This clone was found once. The chain carries TRBV29-1 and TRBJ2-1; 12 bases are shared with TRBD2. The V gene end was trimmed by 4 bases and the J gene end by 3 bases; junction bases not matched to a gene: 13. The CDR3 has 18 residues. Germline lookup yields CDR1 SQVTM and CDR2 ANQGSEA. CDR3 coding DNA: TGCAGCGTTGGAACCCAAAATCCGACTAGCGGGGGCTACAATGAGCAGTTCTTC. It encodes CSVGTQNPTSGGYNEQFF.

The J gene is TRBJ2-7, the V gene TRBV28; D possibly corresponds to TRBD2 (7 bases). The V end was cut by 7 bases, the J end by 5 bases, with 18 bases between. The CDR3 contains 14 residues. Per germline, CDR1 MDHEN and CDR2 SYDVKM. The CDR3 loop is CASMEGGGPHEQYF. CDR3 coding DNA: TGTGCCAGCATGGAGGGGGGAGGGCCGCACGAGCAGTACTTC. Combining the CDR3 with reference TRBV28 and TRBJ2-7 gives the whole variable domain DVKVTQSSRYLVKRTGEKVFLECVQDMDHENMFWYRQDPGLGLRLIYFSYDVKMKEKGDIPEGYSVSREKKERFSLILESASTNQTSMYLCASMEGGGPHEQYFGPGTRLTVT.

This clone was seen a single time. The chain employs TRBV7-2 and TRBJ2-7; no definite D call. The CDR3 contains 12 residues. Germline CDR1 and CDR2: SGHTA and FQGNSA. V lost 5 bases to trimming and J lost 6 bases, with 11 bases between them. The DNA for the CDR3 is TGTGCCAGCAGCGCGCGAGTTAGCGAGCAGTACTTC. Protein product: CASSARVSEQYF.

This chain joins TRBV5-6 and TRBJ1-2; maybe TRBD1 (6 bases). Trimming stripped 2 bases from V and 7 bases from J, with 21 bases between. The CDR3 consists of 16 residues. Germline V CDR1 and CDR2: SGHDT, YYEEEE. CDR3: CASSFGVDSSGLGYTF. The CDR3 nucleotides are TGTGCCAGCAGCTTCGGAGTGGACAGTTCGGGCCTTGGCTACACCTTC.

The genes are TRBV4-3 and TRBJ1-2; D gene unclear. The CDR3 sequence is 14 residues long. V was cut by 1 base and J by 1 base, with 7 bases left in between. Germline V gene sequence: CDR1 LGHNA, CDR2 YSLEER. CDR3 sequence reads: CASSQGGVNYGYTF. CDR3 bases: TGCGCCAGCAGCCAAGGTGGCGTTAACTATGGCTACACCTTC.